The 10 T cell receptor beta chains reported below all come from one sample, sequenced in a study of T cell repertoires in cytomegalovirus infection. No cognate antigen is known for these TCRs. TCRdb reprocessed the reads via MiXCR and lists one record per CDR3 protein. The sample includes around 750,000 distinct CDR3 sequences, 30% to 35% of them seen just once. The source was cultured CD8+ T cells from PBMCs, collected from culture after CMV antigen stimulation. The receptors originated from a human donor in good health (CMV status not recorded). Some clones in this sample may be carry-over from other donors' samples.

The genes are TRBV7-9 and TRBJ1-2, with TRBD1 identical over 9 bases. V trimming: 8 bases; J trimming: 0 bases; junction bases outside the gene matches: 10. The CDR3 sequence is 16 residues long. Germline values: CDR1 SEHNR, CDR2 FQNEAQ (reference sequence). The CDR3 DNA reads as TGTGCCAGCGTGGGGGACAGGGACTCCCCTAACTATGGCTACACCTTC. Translated, it gives CASVGDRDSPNYGYTF.

The sample holds many counts of this clonotype. J is TRBJ1-2 and V is TRBV7-6, with D maybe TRBD1 (6 bases). The CDR3 is made up of 12 amino acids. Trimming removed 1 base at V and 13 bases at J, with 13 bases between. Germline V gene lookup returns CDR1 SGHVS and CDR2 FNYEAQ. The CDR3 bases are TGTGCCAGCAGCTTAGAGGGCAGGGGTTTCACCTTC. Translation gives CASSLEGRGFTF.

The chain recombines TRBV3-1 with TRBJ2-3, with D perhaps assigned TRBD1 or TRBD2 (5 bases each). This CDR3 region has 15 residues. V was cut by 7 bases and J by 5 bases, with 19 bases left in between. CDR1 LGHDT and CDR2 YNNKEL come from the germline V gene (reference sequence). The CDR3 spells CASTPGWGFGDTQYF. The CDR3, as DNA: TGTGCCAGCACCCCGGGGTGGGGGTTCGGAGATACGCAGTATTTT.

The rearrangement joins TRBV28 to TRBJ1-4, with TRBD1 identical over 10 bases. V dropped 6 bases and J dropped 8; count of bases not matched to a gene: 9. Germline CDR1 is MDHEN and CDR2 is SYDVKM. This CDR3 comprises 15 residues. In nucleotides, the CDR3 is TGTGCCAGCAGCCCTAACCGGGGACAGGGGGAAAAACTGTTTTTT. It is translated as CASSPNRGQGEKLFF. The variable domain in full, with the rest retrieved from reference TRBV28 and TRBJ1-4, is DVKVTQSSRYLVKRTGEKVFLECVQDMDHENMFWYRQDPGLGLRLIYFSYDVKMKEKGDIPEGYSVSREKKERFSLILESASTNQTSMYLCASSPNRGQGEKLFFGSGTQLSVL.

The J gene is TRBJ2-1, the V gene TRBV11-2; tentative D call: TRBD2 (6 bases). Looked up from germline, CDR1 is SGHAT and CDR2 is FQNNGV. The CDR3 has 17 residues. The V gene lost 4 bases and the J gene lost 2 bases, with 18 bases spanning the gap. The CDR3, as DNA: TGTGCCAGCAGCTATTACACGGTGGGAGGTCCCTACAATGAGCAGTTCTTC. Translation: CASSYYTVGGPYNEQFF.

The chain links TRBV10-3 to TRBJ2-3; the D gene is possibly TRBD1 (5 bases). The CDR3 runs to 16 residues. The ends were cut back, 4 bases at V and 0 bases at J, with 14 bases in the middle. Germline CDR1 reads ENHRY; CDR2 reads SYGVKD. DNA for the CDR3: TGTGCCATCAGTGGAACCTTGACAGAAAGCACAGATACGCAGTATTTT. It translates to CAISGTLTESTDTQYF.

The CDR3 loop is CASSGLEASVGQPQHF. Here the CDR3 DNA reads TGTGCCAGCAGCGGCCTAGAGGCGAGTGTGGGTCAGCCCCAGCATTTT. The V call is TRBV7-9, the J call TRBJ1-5; no firm D call. The germline V and J ends were trimmed by 5 bases and 6 bases, with 20 bases remaining between them. The CDR3 extends over 16 amino acids. Germline V gives CDR1 SEHNR, CDR2 FQNEAQ (reference sequence).

The chain combines TRBV5-1 with TRBJ2-7; weak D call: TRBD2 (6 bases). V lost 3 bases and J 1 base, leaving 17 bases between the germline ends. CDR3 size: 16 residues. The germline CDR1 and CDR2 sequences are SGHRS and YFSETQ. CDR3 loop: CASSSTSAGRSYEQYV. In DNA, the CDR3 is TGCGCCAGCAGCTCCACCTCCGCCGGGAGATCCTACGAGCAGTACGTC.

J is TRBJ2-3 and V is TRBV6-5, with 8 bases aligning to TRBD2. Per the germline V gene, CDR1 is MNHEY and CDR2 is SVGAGI. The CDR3 is 15 residues long. V trimming: 3 bases; J trimming: 1 base; junction bases outside the gene matches: 3. Here the CDR3 reads CASSYFSGGTDTQYF. The CDR3 coding sequence is TGTGCCAGCAGTTATTTTAGCGGGGGCACAGATACGCAGTATTTT.

This chain uses TRBV12-3 or TRBV12-4 with TRBJ2-2; 8 bases map to TRBD1. With V trimmed by 1 base and J by 0 bases, 4 bases remained unmatched. The CDR3 totals 17 residues. The CDR3 nucleotides read TGTGCCAGCAGTTTAGGCCAGGGGGCGCCGAACACCGGGGAGCTGTTTTTT. This translates into CASSLGQGAPNTGELFF.